The sample holds a few counts of the clone carrying this T cell receptor beta chain. The data were taken from a study of T cell changes during pregnancy in multiple sclerosis. Method: immunoSEQ multiplex PCR; TCRdb's copy keeps in-frame clones and lacks some. The sample carries around 71,000 clones, around nine tenths recorded once. CDR1 and CDR2 from the germline V gene are SGHDN and FVKESK. This CDR3 is 13 amino acids long. Deletions cut 0 bases from V and 7 bases from J, with 9 bases between. This specimen consisted of peripheral blood, obtained in the third trimester of pregnancy. This TCR came from a female donor with multiple sclerosis, enrolled in a pregnancy study. The V call is TRBV14, the J call TRBJ1-1, with D possibly being TRBD1 (5 bases). The CDR3 coding sequence is TGTGCCAGCAGCCAAGATGGGGGGATTGAAGCTTTCTTT. Amino acid sequence: CASSQDGGIEAFF.